One sample yielded the 27 T cell receptor beta chains listed below, sequenced in a study of T cells in Graves' hyperthyroidism and ophthalmopathy (dated by TCRdb to between 2017 and 2020). The library came from multiplex PCR. Sequencing relied on an Illumina HiSeq 2000. TCR beta CDR3 regions were amplified from RNA transcripts. For the first round of RT-PCR on the TCR CDR3, the HTBI primer set was used together with the Qiagen OneStep RT-PCR kit. Through fastp at Q25 and MiXCR, TCRdb rebuilt clones from the public reads, retaining in-frame beta chains. Rows are combined by CDR3 protein, so each entry shows the most common genes and DNA. For this sample the table gives hundreds of thousands of distinct CDR3 sequences, of which 15% to 20% were detected only once. The ten top clones hold 3.8% of the sample. The sequencing input was blood. The receptors here all came from a woman younger than 45 with Graves' hyperthyroidism.

The V gene is TRBV18, the J gene TRBJ2-7; 7 positions agree with TRBD1. The junction had 12 bases not matched to a gene; V was cut back by 6 bases and J by 7 bases. CDR1 and CDR2 (germline): KGHSH, LQKENI. The CDR3 totals 14 residues. The CDR3 nucleotides read TGTGCCAGCTCCCTCCGGGACAGCCGAGGGGAGCAGTACTTC. It encodes CASSLRDSRGEQYF.

This clonotype occurred a few times. The genes are TRBV20-1 and TRBJ2-2; D is uncertain. V lost 6 bases, J lost 3 bases, and 11 bases lay in between. CDR1 DFQATT and CDR2 SNEGSKA come from the germline V gene (reference sequence). This CDR3 is 13 amino acids long. Here the CDR3 reads CSANSIDTGELFF. The CDR3 DNA reads TGCAGTGCCAATAGCATCGACACCGGGGAGCTGTTTTTT.

About this clonotype: One base away lies a much larger clone, so this may be a sequencing read error. The rearrangement links TRBV28 to TRBJ2-3; D is possibly TRBD2 (5 bases). Germline lookup yields CDR1 MDHEN and CDR2 SYDVKM. Trimming took off 3 bases at V and 4 bases at J, with 14 bases between the two ends. This CDR3 region has 15 residues. CDR3 DNA sequence: TGTGCCAGCAGTTTGACCAGGAGGATGTCAGATACGCAGTATTTT. Translated: CASSLTRRMSDTQYF.

There are a few counts of this clonotype. V gene TRBV20-1 combines with J gene TRBJ1-5, with D tentatively TRBD1 (5 bases). Deletions cut 2 bases from V and 2 bases from J, with 13 bases between. Germline assignment: CDR1 DFQATT and CDR2 SNEGSKA (reference sequence). This CDR3 spans 15 amino acids. The CDR3 nucleotides read TGCAGTGCTAGAAGCATAAGGGGAGGCAATCAGCCCCAGCATTTT. Its protein is CSARSIRGGNQPQHF.

The V gene is TRBV6-2 or TRBV6-3, the J gene TRBJ2-3; TRBD2 matches 7 bases. CDR3 length: 14 amino acids. V trimming: 9 bases; J trimming: 5 bases; junction bases outside the gene matches: 11. CDR1 is MNHEY and CDR2 is SVGEGT in the germline V gene. The CDR3 sequence is CASGRGSWGDTQYF. The CDR3 region has the DNA TGTGCCAGTGGACGCGGGAGTTGGGGAGATACGCAGTATTTT.

This chain connects TRBV25-1 to TRBJ2-3, with 8 bases identical to TRBD1. This CDR3 is 15 amino acids long. Germline CDR1 reads MGHDK; CDR2 reads SYGVNS. J lost 2 bases, V lost 5 bases, and 6 bases had no gene match. Written as DNA, the CDR3 is TGTGCCAGCAGTACCCTGGGACAGGTCACAGATACGCAGTATTTT. Amino acid sequence: CASSTLGQVTDTQYF.

At least ten counts were recorded for this clonotype. The rearrangement links TRBV6-2 or TRBV6-3 to TRBJ2-5; maybe TRBD2 (5 bases). Germline CDR1 reads MNHEY; CDR2 reads SVGEGT. V was pared by 4 bases and J by 7 bases, with 10 bases between. This CDR3 is built from 12 residues. CDR3 DNA sequence: TGTGCCAGCAGTTTAATGGAGGTGACCCAGTACTTC. Amino acids: CASSLMEVTQYF.

The sample holds a few counts of this clonotype. This chain uses TRBV7-2 with TRBJ1-2; 8 nucleotides match TRBD1. This CDR3 is built from 14 residues. Germline V lookup: CDR1 SGHTA, CDR2 FQGNSA. V lost 1 base, J lost 8 bases, and 6 bases stayed unmatched. Written as DNA, the CDR3 is TGTGCCAGCAGCTTAGGGACAGGGAGTGAAGGCTACACCTTC. This gives the protein CASSLGTGSEGYTF.

The table lists this clonotype with a few counts. The V gene is TRBV6-5, the J gene TRBJ2-6; 7 bases map to TRBD1. V trimming: 4 bases; J trimming: 2 bases; junction bases outside the gene matches: 8. CDR1 is MNHEY, CDR2 SVGAGI, per germline. The CDR3 runs 17 residues. As DNA, the CDR3 is TGTGCCAGCAGTTTAAAGAGAGGGGGCGCTGGGGCCAACGTCCTGACTTTC. This encodes CASSLKRGGAGANVLTF.

The rearrangement uses TRBV7-8 and TRBJ2-1; the match to TRBD2 covers 10 bases. Looked up from germline, CDR1 is SGHVS and CDR2 is FQNEAQ. Losses at the gene ends were 4 bases for V and 0 bases for J; bases not matched to a gene: 3. The CDR3 is 16 amino acids. The CDR3 bases are TGTGCCAGCAGCTCACTAGCGGGACACTCCTACAATGAGCAGTTCTTC. It is translated as CASSSLAGHSYNEQFF.

This clonotype was seen a handful of times. The chain recombines TRBV5-1 with TRBJ2-1; weak D call: TRBD1 (6 bases). The germline V gene encodes CDR1 SGHRS and CDR2 YFSETQ. There are 17 residues in the CDR3. The V gene lost 4 bases and the J gene lost 5 bases, with 22 bases spanning the gap. CDR3: CASSNGNREGLNNEQFF. Written as DNA, the CDR3 is TGCGCCAGCAGCAACGGAAACAGGGAAGGCTTGAACAATGAGCAGTTCTTC.

This clonotype was counted a few times. The gene calls are TRBV7-9 and TRBJ2-1, with 16 bases aligning to TRBD2. This CDR3 has 17 amino acids. Germline-derived CDR1 and CDR2 are SEHNR and FQNEAQ (reference sequence). With V trimmed by 6 bases and J by 7 bases, 9 bases remained unmatched. In nucleotides, the CDR3 is TGTGCCAGCAGGGGGACTAGCGGGAGGGCCGAGGGGAATGAGCAGTTCTTC. Its translation is CASRGTSGRAEGNEQFF.

This clonotype was seen a handful of times. A much larger clone differs by one base, so this may be a read error. This chain links TRBV7-2 with TRBJ2-7; TRBD1 aligns across 9 bases. There are 13 residues in the CDR3. CDR1 is SGHTA and CDR2 is FQGNSA in the germline V gene. The CDR3 nucleotides read TGTGCCGGCAGTCCACGGGACAGGGCCAAGCAGTACTTC. Protein sequence: CAGSPRDRAKQYF.

This clonotype showed up many times. The genes are TRBV30 and TRBJ2-5; D may be TRBD1 (6 bases). Germline values: CDR1 GTSNPN, CDR2 SVGIG (reference sequence). Trimming removed 2 bases at V and 2 bases at J, with 15 bases between. The CDR3 covers 15 residues. The CDR3 coding sequence is TGTGCCTGGAGTTGGGTCAGGGGCCGTCAAGAGACCCAGTACTTC. Translation: CAWSWVRGRQETQYF.

This clonotype was counted between two and nine times. The chain combines TRBV13 with TRBJ1-2, with D hard to call. Looked up from germline, CDR1 is PRHDT and CDR2 is FYEKMQ (reference sequence). V lost 1 base and J 4 bases, leaving 10 bases between the germline ends. The CDR3 is made up of 14 amino acids. Here the CDR3 reads CASSLEALPYGYTF. The CDR3 DNA is TGTGCCAGCAGCTTAGAGGCCCTACCCTATGGCTACACCTTC.

This clonotype came up many times. The chain has TRBV5-1 and TRBJ1-2, with 11 bases that match TRBD1. V gave up 5 bases and J gave up 3 bases; unmatched junction bases: 0. Per the germline V gene, CDR1 is SGHRS and CDR2 is YFSETQ. The CDR3 is 13 residues long. CDR3 protein: CASRGQGDYGYTF. The DNA of the CDR3 is TGCGCCAGCAGGGGACAGGGGGACTATGGCTACACCTTC.

This clonotype has a single count. The chain carries TRBV12-3 or TRBV12-4 and TRBJ2-5, with D perhaps TRBD2 (6 bases). This CDR3 is 16 amino acids long. V was pared by 5 bases and J by 1 base, with 17 bases between. The DNA for the CDR3 is TGTGCCAGCAGTCAGACCTTAGCGGCCACCCAAGAGACCCAGTACTTC. Translation: CASSQTLAATQETQYF.

Only a few counts were recorded for this clonotype. This sequence joins TRBV5-5 and TRBJ2-7, with 9 nucleotides matching TRBD1. Germline V gives CDR1 SGHKS, CDR2 YYEKEE (reference sequence). The CDR3 covers 15 residues. Trimming cost V 3 bases and J 2 bases; bases outside gene matches: 6. The CDR3: CASSYGTGPTYEQYF. The CDR3 bases are TGTGCCAGCAGCTACGGGACAGGGCCCACCTACGAGCAGTACTTC.

V is TRBV20-1 and J is TRBJ2-1, with unresolved D. The CDR3 contains 15 residues. The V gene's germline CDR1 is DFQATT and CDR2 SNEGSKA (reference sequence). The V end was cut by 3 bases, the J end by 3 bases, with 15 bases between. In DNA form, the CDR3 reads TGCAGTGCTAGTAATCGACGGCCCGACTACAATGAGCAGTTCTTC. This sequence encodes CSASNRRPDYNEQFF.

The chain uses TRBV28 and TRBJ2-5; 7 bases align to TRBD2. The CDR3 is made up of 14 amino acids. The germline V gene has CDR1 MDHEN and CDR2 SYDVKM. V was clipped by 3 bases and J by 1 base; unmatched bases: 2. The CDR3 loop reads CASSFLAVQETQYF. CDR3 sequence (DNA): TGTGCCAGCAGTTTCCTAGCGGTCCAAGAGACCCAGTACTTC.

This clonotype showed up just a few times. The V gene is TRBV7-9, the J gene TRBJ2-2; D gene ambiguous. The CDR3 has 15 residues. Trimming cost V 7 bases and J 0 bases, with 12 bases left between them. CDR1 and CDR2 from the germline V gene are SEHNR and FQNEAQ (reference sequence). The CDR3 sequence: CASMLPNTNTGELFF. The CDR3 nucleotides are TGTGCCAGCATGCTACCGAACACGAACACCGGGGAGCTGTTTTTT.

A remark on this clonotype: This may be a read error, as it is one base from a much larger clone. The chain recombines TRBV12-5 with TRBJ2-7; D call uncertain. The CDR3 loop spans 12 amino acids. The germline V gene encodes CDR1 LGHNT and CDR2 FRNRAP. V lost 6 bases and J lost 7, with 13 bases in between. The CDR3 loop reads CASGPTSDEQYF. CDR3 nucleotide sequence: TGTGCTAGTGGCCCCACCTCGGATGAGCAGTACTTC.

This clonotype has at least ten counts. The V and J genes are TRBV11-2 and TRBJ2-6; a possible D gene is TRBD2 (6 bases). Germline CDR1 is SGHAT and CDR2 is FQNNGV. Trimming left V 1 base short and J 0 bases short, with 13 bases between. The CDR3 is 18 residues long. The CDR3 here is CASSLASGRDSGANVLTF. The DNA for the CDR3 is TGTGCCAGCAGCTTAGCCAGCGGGCGGGACTCTGGGGCCAACGTCCTGACTTTC.

This clonotype came up many times. The chain uses TRBV20-1 and TRBJ1-1; the D gene is possibly TRBD1 (5 bases). The CDR3 consists of 12 residues. Germline lookup yields CDR1 DFQATT and CDR2 SNEGSKA (reference sequence). V dropped 3 bases and J dropped 4 bases, with 9 bases sitting between them. The CDR3 coding sequence is TGCAGTGCTAGTTCAGGGATCACTGAAGCTTTCTTT. Translating gives CSASSGITEAFF.

This clonotype was picked up one time. This chain uses TRBV7-2 with TRBJ1-1, with D hard to call. The CDR3 has 16 amino acids. Germline CDR1 is SGHTA and CDR2 is FQGNSA. Trimming took 2 bases from V and 5 from J, leaving 18 bases between them. This chain's CDR3 is CASSLKASGGQTEAFF. The CDR3 bases are TGTGCCAGCAGCTTAAAGGCCTCAGGCGGTCAAACTGAAGCTTTCTTT.

The CDR3 nucleotides are TGTGCCAGTAGTACCGGGACTAGCGTGGCAGATACGCAGTATTTT. This encodes CASSTGTSVADTQYF. The chain combines TRBV19 with TRBJ2-3, with 10 bases matching TRBD2. Germline V gives CDR1 LNHDA, CDR2 SQIVND (reference sequence). The V gene end was trimmed by 4 bases and the J gene end by 4 bases; junction bases not matched to a gene: 5. The CDR3 covers 15 residues. The full variable domain, in which reference TRBV19 and TRBJ2-3 provide the parts outside the CDR3, is DGGITQSPKYLFRKEGQNVTLSCEQNLNHDAMYWYRQDPGQGLRLIYYSQIVNDFQKGDIAEGYSVSREKKESFPLTVTSAQKNPTAFYLCASSTGTSVADTQYFGPGTRLTVL.

The CDR3 nucleotides are TGTGCCAGCAGTTACGTAGCTGGCTACGAGCAGTACTTC. Protein sequence: CASSYVAGYEQYF. The V gene is TRBV6-5, the J gene TRBJ2-7; D unresolved. Germline CDR1 MNHEY, CDR2 SVGAGI. Trimming pared 2 bases from V and 3 bases from J, leaving 8 bases between. This CDR3 spans 13 amino acids.